One and the same sample provided the 4 T cell receptor beta chains below, sequenced in a study of blood T cell repertoires in COVID-19. The assay was immunoSEQ multiplex PCR, and TCRdb's table has in-frame clones only and misses some. The data hold hundreds of thousands of clones, with around nine tenths observed a single time. The sequencing sample was made of PBMCs or T cells enriched from blood (not recorded which). The receptor set was obtained from a woman in her twenties or thirties with acute COVID-19.

This rearrangement joins TRBV2 to TRBJ1-5; 10 bases match TRBD1. In germline, CDR1 is SNHLY, CDR2 FYNNEI. The CDR3 is made up of 13 amino acids. The trim removed 9 bases at V and 2 bases at J, leaving 1 base unmatched. The DNA of the CDR3 is TGTGCCAGGGGGACAGGGGGCAATCAGCCCCAGCATTTT. Protein: CARGTGGNQPQHF. Complete variable domain (other parts from reference TRBV2 and TRBJ1-5): EPEVTQTPSHQVTQMGQEVILRCVPISNHLYFYWYRQILGQKVEFLVSFYNNEISEKSEIFDDQFSVERPDGSNFTLKIRSTKLEDSAMYFCARGTGGNQPQHFGDGTRLSIL.

The chain is built from TRBV9 and TRBJ1-2; tentative D call: TRBD1 (6 bases). The germline V gene encodes CDR1 SGDLS and CDR2 YYNGEE. The CDR3 runs to 18 residues. V was cut by 3 bases and J by 5 bases, with 26 bases left in between. For the CDR3, the DNA is TGTGCCAGCAGCGATCGACAGGCGCACCCCATCCGCTCGTATGGCTACACCTTC. This codes for CASSDRQAHPIRSYGYTF.

This chain links TRBV25-1 with TRBJ1-1; maybe TRBD1 (5 bases). This CDR3 comprises 15 residues. The V gene's germline CDR1 is MGHDK and CDR2 SYGVNS. V was pared by 7 bases and J by 6 bases, with 21 bases between. CDR3 DNA sequence: TGTGCCAGCACCCCAGGGTTTGTAAGCCTCGCTGAAGCTTTCTTT. Translating it yields CASTPGFVSLAEAFF.

The chain joins TRBV18 to TRBJ2-3; 12 nucleotides line up with TRBD2. The V gene end was trimmed by 3 bases and the J gene end by 2 bases; junction bases not matched to a gene: 9. CDR1 KGHSH and CDR2 LQKENI come from the germline V gene. CDR3 size: 18 residues. In nucleotides, the CDR3 is TGTGCCAGCTCACCTTCGACTAGCGGGGGCCGATACACAGATACGCAGTATTTT. Translated: CASSPSTSGGRYTDTQYF.